The T cell receptor beta chain described here comes from a study of regulatory T cells in long-lasting Graves disease. Construction of the TCR beta libraries employed iRepertoire HTBI primers in conjunction with Arm-PCR of CDR3 regions. TCRdb re-derived calls from the multiplex PCR reads in MiXCR, one entry per CDR3 protein. The table includes hundreds of thousands of distinct CDR3 sequences, around a fifth detected once. Study-level findings and limits: Among the persistent patients, 2,741 public clonotypes were shared, more than the approximately 1,000 shared among new patients. Among samples with persistent disease, TRBV28, TRBJ1-2 and TRBJ2-5 were favored. Since the sample size was small, accuracy may have been reduced.

The CDR3 extends over 13 amino acids. V lost 4 bases to trimming and J lost 6 bases; unmatched junction nucleotides: 2. Germline lookup yields CDR1 SGHTA and CDR2 FQGNSA. In this sample, this clonotype turned up a few times. Its matching antigen is unknown. As for time point: persistent/refractory GD, antithyroid drugs over 5 years with positive TRAb. PBMCs were the source of the RNA used for TCR sequencing. This specimen consisted of peripheral blood mononuclear cells (PBMCs), obtained when the disease was refractory, from a patient treated with antithyroid drugs. The sequence was collected from a female donor with Graves disease. The rearrangement uses TRBV7-2 and TRBJ2-2; the match to TRBD2 covers 7 bases. CDR3 protein: CASSSGLAGELFF. CDR3 sequence (DNA): TGTGCCAGCAGCTCCGGACTAGCCGGGGAGCTGTTTTTT.